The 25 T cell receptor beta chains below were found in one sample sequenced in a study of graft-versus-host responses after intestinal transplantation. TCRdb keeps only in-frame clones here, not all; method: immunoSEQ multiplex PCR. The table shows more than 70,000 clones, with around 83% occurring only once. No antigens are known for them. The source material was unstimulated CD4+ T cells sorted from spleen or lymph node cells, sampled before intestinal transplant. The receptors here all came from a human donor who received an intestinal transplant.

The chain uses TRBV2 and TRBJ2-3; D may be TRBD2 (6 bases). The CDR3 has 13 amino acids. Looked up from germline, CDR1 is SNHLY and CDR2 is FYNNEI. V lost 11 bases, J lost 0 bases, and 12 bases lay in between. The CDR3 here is CAGRDGSTDTQYF. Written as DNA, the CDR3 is TGTGCCGGGCGGGACGGGAGCACAGATACGCAGTATTTT.

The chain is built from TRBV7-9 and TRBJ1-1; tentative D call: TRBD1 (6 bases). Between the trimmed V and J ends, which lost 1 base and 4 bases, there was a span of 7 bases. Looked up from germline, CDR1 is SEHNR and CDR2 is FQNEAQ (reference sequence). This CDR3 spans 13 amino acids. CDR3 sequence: CASSLEGGTEAFF. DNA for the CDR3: TGTGCCAGCAGCTTAGAAGGGGGCACTGAAGCTTTCTTT. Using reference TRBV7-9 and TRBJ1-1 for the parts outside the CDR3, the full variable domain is DTGVSQNPRHKITKRGQNVTFRCDPISEHNRLYWYRQTLGQGPEFLTYFQNEAQLEKSRLLSDRFSAERPKGSFSTLEIQRTEQGDSAMYLCASSLEGGTEAFFGQGTRLTVV.

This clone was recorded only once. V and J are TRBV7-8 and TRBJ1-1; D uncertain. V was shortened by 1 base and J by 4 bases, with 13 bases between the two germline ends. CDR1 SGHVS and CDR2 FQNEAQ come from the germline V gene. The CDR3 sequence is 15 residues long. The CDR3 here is CASSLVSAGGTEAFF. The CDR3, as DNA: TGTGCCAGCAGCTTAGTATCGGCGGGTGGCACTGAAGCTTTCTTT.

CDR3 in amino acids: CASRPSGTTDTQYF. The CDR3 region has the DNA TGTGCCAGCAGACCTAGCGGGACAACAGATACGCAGTATTTT. V and J are TRBV28 and TRBJ2-3, with 9 bases lining up with TRBD2. The CDR3 sequence is 14 residues long. CDR1 is MDHEN, CDR2 SYDVKM, per germline. The trim removed 6 bases at V and 3 bases at J, leaving 4 bases unmatched.

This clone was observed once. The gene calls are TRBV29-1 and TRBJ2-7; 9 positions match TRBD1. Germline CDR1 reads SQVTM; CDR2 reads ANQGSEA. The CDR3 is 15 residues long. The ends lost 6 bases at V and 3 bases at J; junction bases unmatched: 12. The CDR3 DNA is TGCAGCGTGTCTCCTGACAGGGGGATAGGCTACGAGCAGTACTTC. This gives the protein CSVSPDRGIGYEQYF.

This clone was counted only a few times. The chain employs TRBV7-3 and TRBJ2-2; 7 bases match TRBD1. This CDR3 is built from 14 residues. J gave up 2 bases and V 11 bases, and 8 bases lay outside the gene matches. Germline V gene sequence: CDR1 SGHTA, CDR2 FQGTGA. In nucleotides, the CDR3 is TGTGCCTCGGGCAAGGGGGCAAACACCGGGGAGCTGTTTTTT. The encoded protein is CASGKGANTGELFF.

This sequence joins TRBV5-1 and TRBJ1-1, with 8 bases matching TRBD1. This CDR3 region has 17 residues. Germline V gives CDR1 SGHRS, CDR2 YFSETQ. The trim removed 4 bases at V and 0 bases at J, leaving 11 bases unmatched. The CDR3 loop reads CASSGIDRGIMNTEAFF. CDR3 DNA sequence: TGCGCCAGCAGCGGAATCGACAGGGGCATCATGAACACTGAAGCTTTCTTT.

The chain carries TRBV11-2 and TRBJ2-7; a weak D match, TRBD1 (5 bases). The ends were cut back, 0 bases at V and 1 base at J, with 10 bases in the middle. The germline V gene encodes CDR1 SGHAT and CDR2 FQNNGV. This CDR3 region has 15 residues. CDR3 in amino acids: CASSLDPTGSYEQYF. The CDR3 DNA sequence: TGTGCCAGCAGCTTAGATCCCACAGGATCCTACGAGCAGTACTTC.

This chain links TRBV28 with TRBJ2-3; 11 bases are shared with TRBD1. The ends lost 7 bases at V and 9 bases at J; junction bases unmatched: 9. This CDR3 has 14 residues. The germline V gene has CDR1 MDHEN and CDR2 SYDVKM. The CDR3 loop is CASNGQGARGTQYF. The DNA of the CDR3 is TGTGCCAGCAATGGACAGGGGGCGCGGGGCACGCAGTATTTT.

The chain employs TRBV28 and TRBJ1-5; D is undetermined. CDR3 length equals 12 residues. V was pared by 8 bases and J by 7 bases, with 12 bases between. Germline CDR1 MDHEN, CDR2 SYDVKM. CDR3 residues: CASAAGGQPQHF. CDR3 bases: TGTGCCAGCGCAGCCGGAGGCCAGCCCCAGCATTTT.

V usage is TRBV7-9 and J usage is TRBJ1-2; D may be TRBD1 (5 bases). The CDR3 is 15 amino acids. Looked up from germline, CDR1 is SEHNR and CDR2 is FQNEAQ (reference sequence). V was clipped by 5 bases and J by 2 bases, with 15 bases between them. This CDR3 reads CASSPAGTLNYGYTF. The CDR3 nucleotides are TGTGCCAGCAGCCCTGCTGGGACTCTGAACTATGGCTACACCTTC. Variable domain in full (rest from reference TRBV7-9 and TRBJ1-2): DTGVSQNPRHKITKRGQNVTFRCDPISEHNRLYWYRQTLGQGPEFLTYFQNEAQLEKSRLLSDRFSAERPKGSFSTLEIQRTEQGDSAMYLCASSPAGTLNYGYTFGSGTRLTVV.

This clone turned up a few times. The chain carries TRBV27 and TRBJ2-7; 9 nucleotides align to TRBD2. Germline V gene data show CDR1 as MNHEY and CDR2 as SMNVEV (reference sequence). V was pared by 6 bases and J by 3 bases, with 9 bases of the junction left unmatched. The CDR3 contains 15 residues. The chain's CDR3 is CASRQGLAENYEQYF. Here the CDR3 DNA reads TGTGCCAGCAGGCAGGGACTAGCCGAAAACTACGAGCAGTACTTC.

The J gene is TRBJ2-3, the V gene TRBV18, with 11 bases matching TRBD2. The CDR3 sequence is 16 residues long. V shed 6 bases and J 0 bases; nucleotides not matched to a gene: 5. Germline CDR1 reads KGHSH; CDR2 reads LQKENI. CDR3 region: CASSVLAGGSTDTQYF. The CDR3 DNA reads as TGTGCCAGCTCCGTCCTAGCGGGGGGTAGCACAGATACGCAGTATTTT.

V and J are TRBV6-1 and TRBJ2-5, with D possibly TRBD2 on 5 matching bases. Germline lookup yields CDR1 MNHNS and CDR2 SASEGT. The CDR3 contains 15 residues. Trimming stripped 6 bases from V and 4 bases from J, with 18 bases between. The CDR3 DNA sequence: TGTGCCAGCAGAATATCTAGCTTTTGGGGAGAGACCCAGTACTTC. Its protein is CASRISSFWGETQYF.

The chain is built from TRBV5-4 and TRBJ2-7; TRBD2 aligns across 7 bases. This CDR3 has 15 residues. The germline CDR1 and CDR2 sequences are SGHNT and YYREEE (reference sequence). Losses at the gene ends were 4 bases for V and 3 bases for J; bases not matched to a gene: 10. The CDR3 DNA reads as TGTGCCAGCAGCGAGCCGGGACTAACCTTCTACGAGCAGTACTTC. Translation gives CASSEPGLTFYEQYF.

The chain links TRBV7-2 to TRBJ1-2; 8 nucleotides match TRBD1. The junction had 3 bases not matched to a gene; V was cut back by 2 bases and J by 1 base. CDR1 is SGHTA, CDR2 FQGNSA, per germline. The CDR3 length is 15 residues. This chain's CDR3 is CASSLQGALNYGYTF. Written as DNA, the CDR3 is TGTGCCAGCAGCTTACAGGGGGCCCTTAACTATGGCTACACCTTC.

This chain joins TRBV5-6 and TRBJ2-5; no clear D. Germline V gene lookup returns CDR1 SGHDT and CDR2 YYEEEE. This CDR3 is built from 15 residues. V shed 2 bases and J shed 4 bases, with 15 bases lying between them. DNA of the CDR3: TGTGCCAGCAGCTTACAGACCATAGATGGAGAGACCCAGTACTTC. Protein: CASSLQTIDGETQYF. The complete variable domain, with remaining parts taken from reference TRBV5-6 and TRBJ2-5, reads DAGVTQSPTHLIKTRGQQVTLRCSPKSGHDTVSWYQQALGQGPQFIFQYYEEEERQRGNFPDRFSGHQFPNYSSELNVNALLLGDSALYLCASSLQTIDGETQYFGPGTRLLVL.

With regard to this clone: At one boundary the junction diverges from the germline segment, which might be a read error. In DNA, the CDR3 is TGTGCCAGCAGCTTAAACAGGGTCGTTTTTGGCTACATCTTC. Amino acids: CASSLNRVVFGYIF. The V and J genes are TRBV7-2 and TRBJ1-2, with a possible D match to TRBD1 (6 bases). This CDR3 comprises 14 residues. Germline loops: CDR1 SGHTA, CDR2 FQGNSA. Combining the CDR3 with reference TRBV7-2 and TRBJ1-2 gives the whole variable domain GAGVSQSPSNKVTEKGKDVELRCDPISGHTALYWYRQSLGQGLEFLIYFQGNSAPDKSGLPSDRFSAERTGGSVSTLTIQRTQQEDSAVYLCASSLNRVVFGYIFGSGTRLTVV.

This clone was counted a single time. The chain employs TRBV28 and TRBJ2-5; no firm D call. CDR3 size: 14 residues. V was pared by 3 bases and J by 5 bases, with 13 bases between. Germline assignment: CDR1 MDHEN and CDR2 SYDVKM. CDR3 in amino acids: CASSFSPFGETQYF. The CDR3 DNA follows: TGTGCCAGCAGTTTTTCCCCCTTCGGGGAGACCCAGTACTTC.

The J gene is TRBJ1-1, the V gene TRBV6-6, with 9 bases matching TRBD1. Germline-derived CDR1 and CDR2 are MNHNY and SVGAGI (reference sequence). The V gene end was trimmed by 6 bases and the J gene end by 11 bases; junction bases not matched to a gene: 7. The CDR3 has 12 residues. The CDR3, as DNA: TGTGCCAGCAGCCTACAGGGGGCGGTGGCTTTCTTT. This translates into CASSLQGAVAFF.

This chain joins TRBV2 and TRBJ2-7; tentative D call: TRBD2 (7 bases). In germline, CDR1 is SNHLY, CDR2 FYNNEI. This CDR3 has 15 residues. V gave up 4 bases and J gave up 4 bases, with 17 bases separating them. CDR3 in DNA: TGTGCCAGCAGTGGCCTGCAGGGGAGGGGTTACGAGCAGTACTTC. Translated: CASSGLQGRGYEQYF.

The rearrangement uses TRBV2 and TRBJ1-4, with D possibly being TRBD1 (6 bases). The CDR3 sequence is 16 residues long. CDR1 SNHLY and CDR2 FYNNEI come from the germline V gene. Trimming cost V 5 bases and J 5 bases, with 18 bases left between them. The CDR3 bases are TGTGCCAGCAGTCCAGGGAACCGGGACATCAATGAAAAACTGTTTTTT. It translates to CASSPGNRDINEKLFF.

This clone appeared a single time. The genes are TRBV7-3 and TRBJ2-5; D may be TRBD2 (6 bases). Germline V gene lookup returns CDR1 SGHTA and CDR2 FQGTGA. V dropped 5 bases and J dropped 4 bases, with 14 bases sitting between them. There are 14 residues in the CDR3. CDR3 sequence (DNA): TGTGCCAGCAGCCGAGAAGGGGACTCAGAGACCCAGTACTTC. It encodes CASSREGDSETQYF.

The CDR3 DNA reads TGTGCCAGCAGTTACTGGGGGGTGGAAGAGACCCAGTACTTC. Translating gives CASSYWGVEETQYF. The chain uses TRBV6-5 and TRBJ2-5, with TRBD2 as a possible D gene (6 bases). Trimming took off 1 base at V and 3 bases at J, with 9 bases between the two ends. The CDR3 contains 14 residues. In germline, CDR1 is MNHEY, CDR2 SVGAGI.

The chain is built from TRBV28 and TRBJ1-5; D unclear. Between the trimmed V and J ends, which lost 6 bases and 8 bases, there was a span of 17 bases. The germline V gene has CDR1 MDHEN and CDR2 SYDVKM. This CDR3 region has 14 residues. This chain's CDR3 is CASSTGGLPEPQHF. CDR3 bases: TGTGCCAGCAGCACCGGAGGACTCCCGGAGCCCCAGCATTTT.